The 23 T cell receptor beta chains below were found in one sample sequenced in a study of control samples from healthy donors and cancer patients. Profiled with immunoSEQ multiplex PCR; TCRdb holds only in-frame clones, not every one. The table includes 160,000 or so clones, just over 95% detected once. The source material was blood. Receptors originate from a woman aged 25 to 39 in good health.

The V gene is TRBV10-3, the J gene TRBJ2-3; tentative D call: TRBD1 (5 bases). Looked up from germline, CDR1 is ENHRY and CDR2 is SYGVKD. CDR3 length equals 13 residues. V lost 4 bases and J 2 bases, leaving 7 bases between the germline ends. CDR3 bases: TGTGCCATCAGTGTAGGGGACACAGATACGCAGTATTTT. This translates into CAISVGDTDTQYF.

The chain carries TRBV9 and TRBJ1-1; unclear D gene. Trimming stripped 0 bases from V and 1 base from J, with 25 bases between. Germline lookup yields CDR1 SGDLS and CDR2 YYNGEE. The CDR3 loop spans 20 amino acids. This chain's CDR3 is CASSVGVAGWSPLRNTEAFF. The CDR3 DNA reads as TGTGCCAGCAGCGTAGGGGTAGCAGGCTGGTCGCCCCTGCGGAACACTGAAGCTTTCTTT.

This rearrangement joins TRBV7-8 to TRBJ1-6; tentative D call: TRBD1 (5 bases). The ends were cut back, 0 bases at V and 8 bases at J, with 11 bases in the middle. This CDR3 has 15 amino acids. CDR1 SGHVS and CDR2 FQNEAQ come from the germline V gene. CDR3: CASSLAGLGDSPLHF. For the CDR3, the DNA is TGTGCCAGCAGCTTAGCGGGACTCGGGGATTCACCCCTCCACTTT.

The V gene is TRBV6-5, the J gene TRBJ2-1; D might be TRBD2 (5 bases). This CDR3 is 15 amino acids long. Trimming pared 2 bases from V and 0 bases from J, leaving 8 bases between. CDR1 and CDR2 (germline): MNHEY, SVGAGI. The CDR3 region has the DNA TGTGCCAGCAGTTACGGGGAGACCTCCTACAATGAGCAGTTCTTC. It specifies CASSYGETSYNEQFF.

The rearrangement joins TRBV11-2 to TRBJ1-2; D gene uncertain. The V and J ends lost 5 bases and 4 bases respectively, with 14 bases between them. The CDR3 runs 14 residues. Per the germline V gene, CDR1 is SGHAT and CDR2 is FQNNGV. In nucleotides, the CDR3 is TGTGCCAGCAGCATTGGAGCGATTGGCTATGGCTACACCTTC. As protein: CASSIGAIGYGYTF.

The rearrangement uses TRBV19 and TRBJ2-7; maybe TRBD2 (6 bases). Germline loops: CDR1 LNHDA, CDR2 SQIVND (reference sequence). With 4 bases removed from V and 5 bases from J, the gap between germline ends came to 15 bases. The CDR3 consists of 14 residues. CDR3 nucleotides: TGTGCCAGTAGTACCCGGAGGGCCCAGAACGAGCAGTACTTC. It specifies CASSTRRAQNEQYF.

The CDR3 is CASSISGPANTGELFF. The CDR3 coding sequence is TGTGCCAGTAGTATATCGGGACCCGCGAACACCGGGGAGCTGTTTTTT. The gene calls are TRBV19 and TRBJ2-2; D is possibly TRBD1 or TRBD2 (5 bases each). CDR1 LNHDA and CDR2 SQIVND come from the germline V gene (reference sequence). The germline V and J ends were trimmed by 2 bases and 0 bases, with 10 bases remaining between them. CDR3 length equals 16 residues.

In DNA form, the CDR3 reads TGTGCCAGCAACGAAGGAGGAGCCGCCCGAGGCACCGGGGAGCTGTTTTTT. As protein: CASNEGGAARGTGELFF. The V and J genes are TRBV7-9 and TRBJ2-2; D is perhaps TRBD2 (5 bases). The V gene lost 7 bases and the J gene lost 4 bases, with 22 bases spanning the gap. CDR3 length equals 17 residues. The germline gives CDR1 SEHNR, CDR2 FQNEAQ (reference sequence).

This chain uses TRBV18 with TRBJ1-1; D not resolved. Deletions cut 2 bases from V and 5 bases from J, with 9 bases between. Germline CDR1 and CDR2: KGHSH and LQKENI. The CDR3 consists of 13 residues. The chain's CDR3 is CASSPFGVTEAFF. In DNA form, the CDR3 reads TGTGCCAGCTCACCATTCGGGGTAACTGAAGCTTTCTTT.

The V call is TRBV28, the J call TRBJ2-7; either TRBD1 or TRBD2 may supply D (5 bases each). The CDR3 is made up of 17 amino acids. Germline CDR1 is MDHEN and CDR2 is SYDVKM. V dropped 3 bases and J dropped 3 bases, with 21 bases sitting between them. Here the CDR3 reads CASSLGYRPRGSYEQYF. In DNA, the CDR3 is TGTGCCAGCAGTTTGGGCTACAGGCCGCGTGGGAGCTACGAGCAGTACTTC.

The CDR3 loop is CASSRSGTGTDTQYF. The CDR3 coding sequence is TGTGCCAGCAGCCGATCCGGGACAGGGACAGATACGCAGTATTTT. This chain connects TRBV4-2 to TRBJ2-3, with TRBD1 matching over 9 bases. Germline V gene data show CDR1 as LGHNA and CDR2 as YNFKEQ. CDR3 length equals 15 residues. The ends lost 4 bases at V and 3 bases at J; junction bases unmatched: 5.

The chain uses TRBV24-1 and TRBJ2-3, with D perhaps assigned TRBD1 or TRBD2 (6 bases each). CDR1 is KGHDR and CDR2 is SFDVKD in the germline V gene. Deletions cut 7 bases from V and 0 bases from J, with 16 bases between. This CDR3 has 16 amino acids. DNA of the CDR3: TGTGCCACCAGCGGCCAGAAGGGGGGAAGCACAGATACGCAGTATTTT. Amino acids: CATSGQKGGSTDTQYF.

This chain links TRBV7-3 with TRBJ2-1; D is unresolved. Trimming took off 5 bases at V and 4 bases at J, with 9 bases between the two ends. Germline assignment: CDR1 SGHTA and CDR2 FQGTGA. The CDR3 consists of 13 residues. As DNA, the CDR3 is TGTGCCAGCAGCCCGACCTTTTACAATGAGCAGTTCTTC. Amino acids: CASSPTFYNEQFF. Using reference TRBV7-3 and TRBJ2-1 for the parts outside the CDR3, the full variable domain is GAGVSQTPSNKVTEKGKYVELRCDPISGHTALYWYRQSLGQGPEFLIYFQGTGAADDSGLPNDRFFAVRPEGSVSTLKIQRTERGDSAVYLCASSPTFYNEQFFGPGTRLTVL.

This rearrangement joins TRBV5-1 to TRBJ1-1; 8 bases fit TRBD1. The CDR3 extends over 15 amino acids. Per the germline V gene, CDR1 is SGHRS and CDR2 is YFSETQ. V lost 5 bases, J lost 1 base, and 7 bases stayed unmatched. The CDR3 DNA reads TGCGCCAGCAGTTACGGGGGGACAGGGAACACTGAAGCTTTCTTT. It specifies CASSYGGTGNTEAFF.

The V and J genes are TRBV28 and TRBJ2-7; TRBD2 might be the D (6 bases). Trimming pared 11 bases from V and 2 bases from J, leaving 16 bases between. CDR3 size: 13 residues. Per germline, CDR1 MDHEN and CDR2 SYDVKM. The CDR3 DNA sequence: TGTGCCTCCCAGTCATGGGGGGCCTACGAGCAGTACTTC. Encoded protein: CASQSWGAYEQYF.

The chain joins TRBV3-1 (or the pseudogene TRBV3-2) to TRBJ2-3; D gene ambiguous. This CDR3 contains 11 residues. Trimming stripped 1 base from V and 5 bases from J, with 1 base between. Germline V gene data show CDR1 as LGHDT and CDR2 as YNNKEL (reference sequence). The CDR3 nucleotides read TGTGCCAGCAGCCAAGTAGATACGCAGTATTTT. Translating it yields CASSQVDTQYF.

The chain has TRBV7-8 and TRBJ2-1; 11 bases align to TRBD1. The CDR3 covers 20 residues. The V segment lost 2 bases and the J segment 4 bases; nucleotides outside the gene matches: 16. The germline gives CDR1 SGHVS, CDR2 FQNEAQ. DNA for the CDR3: TGTGCCAGCAGCTTAAGCGGGACGGGGCGGACAGGGGGCCTATACAATGAGCAGTTCTTC. It is translated as CASSLSGTGRTGGLYNEQFF. Full variable domain (missing parts from reference TRBV7-8 and TRBJ2-1): GAGVSQSPRYKVAKRGQDVALRCDPISGHVSLFWYQQALGQGPEFLTYFQNEAQLDKSGLPSDRFFAERPEGSVSTLKIQRTQQEDSAVYLCASSLSGTGRTGGLYNEQFFGPGTRLTVL.

The V and J genes are TRBV12-3 or TRBV12-4 and TRBJ2-3; D gene unclear. The CDR3 extends over 11 amino acids. The V and J ends lost 3 bases and 2 bases respectively, with 0 bases between them. CDR3 coding DNA: TGTGCCAGCAGTTTCACAGATACGCAGTATTTT. It translates to CASSFTDTQYF.

This chain uses TRBV5-1 with TRBJ2-1; no clear D gene. This CDR3 comprises 15 residues. The germline CDR1 and CDR2 sequences are SGHRS and YFSETQ. Trimming removed 0 bases from V and 0 bases from J, with 7 bases in between. The CDR3 DNA reads as TGCGCCAGCAGCTTGGCCGGGTACTCCTACAATGAGCAGTTCTTC. Residues: CASSLAGYSYNEQFF.

This CDR3 is CASSPQEIKKLFF. CDR3 coding DNA: TGTGCCAGCAGTCCCCAGGAGATCAAAAAACTGTTTTTT. The genes are TRBV6-2 or TRBV6-3 and TRBJ1-4; D remains ambiguous. Germline-derived CDR1 and CDR2 are MNHEY and SVGEGT. Trimming left V 5 bases short and J 9 bases short, with 13 bases between. The length of the CDR3 is 13 residues.

The chain uses TRBV3-1 (or the pseudogene TRBV3-2) and TRBJ2-7; the match to TRBD2 covers 11 bases. The ends lost 5 bases at V and 2 bases at J; junction bases unmatched: 14. The germline CDR1 and CDR2 sequences are LGHDT and YNNKEL (reference sequence). CDR3 length: 18 residues. DNA of the CDR3: TGTGCCAGCAGCACCCGGGCCACTACTAGCGGGAGAACCTACGAGCAGTACTTC. This encodes CASSTRATTSGRTYEQYF.

The J gene is TRBJ1-1, the V gene TRBV5-5; D not resolved. CDR1 SGHKS and CDR2 YYEKEE come from the germline V gene (reference sequence). V was shortened by 3 bases and J by 1 base, with 10 bases between the two germline ends. CDR3 size: 14 residues. The DNA of the CDR3 is TGTGCCAGCAGCTCGTCGACGGGGAACACTGAAGCTTTCTTT. Protein sequence: CASSSSTGNTEAFF.

This chain joins TRBV6-6 and TRBJ1-2, with D perhaps matching TRBD1 (5 bases). The CDR3 sequence is 14 residues long. Germline loops: CDR1 MNHNY, CDR2 SVGAGI (reference sequence). Trimming removed 0 bases at V and 3 bases at J, with 8 bases between. The CDR3 loop is CASSYSTDDYGYTF. The CDR3 nucleotides read TGTGCCAGCAGTTACTCGACAGACGACTATGGCTACACCTTC.